This TCR beta chain comes out of a study of T cell responses to AZD1222 COVID-19 vaccine. Findings and limits, study-wide: Spike-specific TCR breadth and depth rose after two AZD1222 doses. At baseline, seropositivity was found in only six or seven AZD1222 recipients.

Profiled with immunoSEQ multiplex PCR; TCRdb holds only in-frame clones, not every one. The sample includes 120,000 or so clones, around 90% of them seen just once. Looked up from germline, CDR1 is SGHRS and CDR2 is YFSETQ. V lost 4 bases and J lost 7; bases outside the gene matches: 12. This CDR3 has 17 residues. This clone has more than one count but fewer than ten. No antigen is known for it. This material consisted of peripheral blood, taken on day 0 of AZD1222 vaccination. This sequence originates from an adult in good health. The V gene is TRBV5-1, the J gene TRBJ1-6, with TRBD1 matching 9 bases. The CDR3 is CASSRTGTGLSNSPLHF. CDR3 nucleotide sequence: TGCGCCAGCAGCCGGACCGGGACAGGGTTGAGCAATTCACCCCTCCACTTT.